These T cell receptor beta chains were read from a single sample in a study of response to subunit inactivated influenza vaccine. MiXCR was run by TCRdb on the RT-PCR reads, yielding one entry per CDR3 protein. The repertoire holds hundreds of thousands of distinct CDR3 sequences, with approximately 15% as singletons. The sample consisted of PBMCs from blood, taken approximately 12 days after vaccination. The receptors were sampled from a man aged 45-65 years who received an inactivated influenza vaccine. Each CDR3 is given with its conserved first and last residue. The order of the fields is clone size, J gene, V gene, D gene, CDR3 protein, CDR3 DNA. A D gene is named only where the DNA matches it firmly. Not all rows give a size; the values are once, few, many and, for expanded clones, a class.

clone_size: .; j_call: TRBJ2-2; v_call: TRBV28; d_call: .; cdr3_aa: CASHTPPGELFF; cdr3_nt: TGTGCCTCTCACACCCCCCCCGGGGAGCTGTTTTTT
clone_size: .; j_call: TRBJ1-2; v_call: TRBV28; d_call: TRBD1; cdr3_aa: CASSSLIPDRDYGYTF; cdr3_nt: TGTGCCAGCAGTTCCCTCATTCCGGACAGGGATTATGGCTACACCTTC
clone_size: .; j_call: TRBJ2-5; v_call: TRBV6-1; d_call: TRBD1; cdr3_aa: CASRDREKETQYF; cdr3_nt: TGTGCCAGCAGGGACAGGGAAAAAGAGACCCAGTACTTC
clone_size: few; j_call: TRBJ2-4; v_call: TRBV7-2; d_call: .; cdr3_aa: CASSNLVAKNIQYF; cdr3_nt: TGTGCCAGCAGCAACCTGGTGGCCAAAAACATTCAGTACTTC
clone_size: many; j_call: TRBJ2-1; v_call: TRBV20-1; d_call: TRBD2; cdr3_aa: CSARVTSAYNEQFF; cdr3_nt: TGCAGTGCTAGAGTTACTAGCGCGTACAATGAGCAGTTCTTC
clone_size: .; j_call: TRBJ2-3; v_call: TRBV6-5; d_call: TRBD2; cdr3_aa: CASSQRRGFSGEADTQYF; cdr3_nt: TGTGCCAGCAGTCAACGTCGAGGTTTTAGCGGGGAGGCAGATACGCAGTATTTT
clone_size: few; j_call: TRBJ2-2; v_call: TRBV5-1; d_call: .; cdr3_aa: CASSASGAQNTGELFF; cdr3_nt: TGCGCCAGCAGCGCCTCAGGGGCCCAGAACACCGGGGAGCTGTTTTTT
clone_size: .; j_call: TRBJ2-1; v_call: TRBV28; d_call: .; cdr3_aa: CASSSGAGDSYNEQFF; cdr3_nt: TGTGCCAGCAGTTCGGGGGCAGGGGACTCCTACAATGAGCAGTTCTTC
clone_size: .; j_call: TRBJ2-2; v_call: TRBV7-2; d_call: .; cdr3_aa: CASSFQTSGELFF; cdr3_nt: TGTGCCAGCAGCTTCCAGACTAGCGGGGAGCTGTTTTTT
clone_size: few; j_call: TRBJ1-1; v_call: TRBV20-1; d_call: TRBD1; cdr3_aa: CSAQYRGANTEAFF; cdr3_nt: TGCAGTGCTCAATACAGGGGGGCGAACACTGAAGCTTTCTTT
clone_size: few; j_call: TRBJ1-2; v_call: TRBV4-2; d_call: .; cdr3_aa: CASSQTTKANYGYTF; cdr3_nt: TGTGCCAGCAGCCAAACGACAAAAGCTAACTATGGCTACACCTTC
clone_size: .; j_call: TRBJ2-7; v_call: TRBV6-1; d_call: TRBD1; cdr3_aa: CASRQDRVGYEQYF; cdr3_nt: TGTGCCAGCAGACAGGACAGGGTTGGTTACGAGCAGTACTTC
clone_size: .; j_call: TRBJ2-1; v_call: TRBV10-3; d_call: TRBD2; cdr3_aa: CAISQPGLAYNEQFF; cdr3_nt: TGTGCCATCAGCCAACCGGGACTAGCCTACAATGAGCAGTTCTTC
clone_size: .; j_call: TRBJ2-7; v_call: TRBV20-1; d_call: TRBD1; cdr3_aa: CSARQGARYEQYF; cdr3_nt: TGCAGTGCTAGACAGGGGGCGCGATACGAGCAGTACTTC
clone_size: many; j_call: TRBJ2-7; v_call: TRBV12-3/TRBV12-4; d_call: TRBD2; cdr3_aa: CASRQGLEQYF; cdr3_nt: TGTGCCAGCAGGCAGGGACTAGAGCAGTACTTC
clone_size: .; j_call: TRBJ2-7; v_call: TRBV28; d_call: TRBD2; cdr3_aa: CASNLGKTSGGSYEQYF; cdr3_nt: TGTGCCAGCAACCTGGGGAAAACTAGCGGGGGGTCCTACGAGCAGTACTTC
clone_size: .; j_call: TRBJ2-7; v_call: TRBV18; d_call: TRBD1; cdr3_aa: CASTSQGMAYEQYF; cdr3_nt: TGTGCCAGCACCTCACAGGGGATGGCCTACGAGCAGTACTTC
clone_size: many; j_call: TRBJ2-5; v_call: TRBV29-1; d_call: TRBD2; cdr3_aa: CSAGLVKETQYF; cdr3_nt: TGCAGCGCTGGACTAGTCAAGGAGACCCAGTACTTC
clone_size: .; j_call: TRBJ1-2; v_call: TRBV9; d_call: .; cdr3_aa: CASSPSPSGYYGYTF; cdr3_nt: TGTGCCAGCAGCCCTTCCCCTTCAGGGTACTATGGCTACACCTTC
clone_size: many; j_call: TRBJ2-5; v_call: TRBV7-2; d_call: .; cdr3_aa: CASSPLGGQETQYF; cdr3_nt: TGTGCCAGCAGCCCTTTGGGGGGACAAGAGACCCAGTACTTC
clone_size: .; j_call: TRBJ2-2; v_call: TRBV15; d_call: .; cdr3_aa: CATSSSGLRTTGELFF; cdr3_nt: TGTGCCACCAGCTCCTCGGGACTCCGAACCACCGGGGAGCTGTTTTTT
clone_size: few; j_call: TRBJ2-1; v_call: TRBV4-3; d_call: .; cdr3_aa: CASSQDGGNNEQFF; cdr3_nt: TGCGCCAGCAGCCAAGATGGAGGAAACAATGAGCAGTTCTTC
clone_size: few; j_call: TRBJ2-1; v_call: TRBV6-5; d_call: .; cdr3_aa: CASSYMGGTYNEQFF; cdr3_nt: TGTGCCAGCAGTTACATGGGCGGGACCTACAATGAGCAGTTCTTC
clone_size: few; j_call: TRBJ2-5; v_call: TRBV18; d_call: TRBD1; cdr3_aa: CASASGQQETQYF; cdr3_nt: TGTGCCAGCGCCTCGGGACAGCAAGAGACCCAGTACTTC
clone_size: few; j_call: TRBJ2-1; v_call: TRBV6-2/TRBV6-3; d_call: TRBD2; cdr3_aa: CASSFSLLAGDPNEQFF; cdr3_nt: TGTGCCAGCAGTTTCTCCCTCCTGGCGGGAGACCCTAATGAGCAGTTCTTC
clone_size: many; j_call: TRBJ2-2; v_call: TRBV29-1; d_call: TRBD1; cdr3_aa: CSGAGTGYTGELFF; cdr3_nt: TGCAGCGGGGCCGGGACAGGATACACCGGGGAGCTGTTTTTT
clone_size: .; j_call: TRBJ2-3; v_call: TRBV20-1; d_call: .; cdr3_aa: CSARGSVTDTQYF; cdr3_nt: TGCAGTGCTAGAGGTTCAGTCACAGATACGCAGTATTTT
clone_size: many; j_call: TRBJ1-2; v_call: TRBV5-6; d_call: TRBD1; cdr3_aa: CASSLKTGGSYGYTF; cdr3_nt: TGTGCCAGCAGCCTAAAGACAGGGGGAAGCTATGGCTACACCTTC
clone_size: .; j_call: TRBJ2-3; v_call: TRBV12-3/TRBV12-4; d_call: .; cdr3_aa: CAISPFRTGTDTQYF; cdr3_nt: TGTGCCATCAGTCCGTTCCGGACAGGCACAGATACGCAGTATTTT
clone_size: many; j_call: TRBJ2-7; v_call: TRBV28; d_call: TRBD1; cdr3_aa: CASRPPPLNRGQDPYEQYF; cdr3_nt: TGTGCCAGCAGGCCCCCACCATTGAACAGGGGGCAGGACCCCTACGAGCAGTACTTC
clone_size: .; j_call: TRBJ2-3; v_call: TRBV6-5; d_call: TRBD1; cdr3_aa: CASSSRDRGENTQYF; cdr3_nt: TGTGCCAGCAGTTCCCGGGACAGGGGGGAAAATACGCAGTATTTT
clone_size: .; j_call: TRBJ2-3; v_call: TRBV3-1; d_call: .; cdr3_aa: CASSHYSGAGTDTQYF; cdr3_nt: TGTGCCAGCAGCCATTATTCAGGTGCGGGCACAGATACGCAGTATTTT
clone_size: many; j_call: TRBJ2-7; v_call: TRBV5-1; d_call: .; cdr3_aa: CASSQQGGREQYF; cdr3_nt: TGCGCCAGCAGCCAGCAGGGGGGGCGAGAGCAGTACTTC
clone_size: .; j_call: TRBJ2-5; v_call: TRBV27; d_call: .; cdr3_aa: CASSRMGPEETQYF; cdr3_nt: TGTGCCAGCAGCAGGATGGGACCGGAAGAGACCCAGTACTTC
clone_size: .; j_call: TRBJ2-1; v_call: TRBV4-2; d_call: .; cdr3_aa: CASSQVGSGNEQFF; cdr3_nt: TGTGCCAGCAGCCAAGTTGGGTCGGGAAATGAGCAGTTCTTC
clone_size: few; j_call: TRBJ1-3; v_call: TRBV12-3/TRBV12-4; d_call: .; cdr3_aa: CASSLFQRNTIYF; cdr3_nt: TGTGCCAGCAGTTTATTTCAGCGAAACACCATATATTTT
clone_size: .; j_call: TRBJ1-1; v_call: TRBV5-1; d_call: .; cdr3_aa: CASSPGRVGEAFF; cdr3_nt: TGCGCCAGCAGTCCGGGTCGCGTGGGGGAAGCTTTCTTT
clone_size: few; j_call: TRBJ2-7; v_call: TRBV5-1; d_call: .; cdr3_aa: CASSLDANSPYEQYF; cdr3_nt: TGCGCCAGCAGCTTGGACGCTAACAGCCCCTACGAGCAGTACTTC
clone_size: few; j_call: TRBJ2-6; v_call: TRBV4-2; d_call: .; cdr3_aa: CASSQGGVGANVLTF; cdr3_nt: TGTGCCAGCAGCCAAGGGGGCGTTGGGGCCAACGTCCTGACTTTC
clone_size: few; j_call: TRBJ2-3; v_call: TRBV28; d_call: TRBD2; cdr3_aa: CASSVISGSTDTQYF; cdr3_nt: TGTGCCAGCAGTGTGATTAGCGGGAGCACAGATACGCAGTATTTT
clone_size: few; j_call: TRBJ1-6; v_call: TRBV20-1; d_call: .; cdr3_aa: CSARGGGSPLHF; cdr3_nt: TGCAGTGCTAGAGGGGGGGGCTCACCCCTCCACTTT
clone_size: .; j_call: TRBJ2-1; v_call: TRBV19; d_call: TRBD2; cdr3_aa: CASSIGWRGRASYNEQFF; cdr3_nt: TGTGCCAGTAGTATAGGATGGCGAGGGAGGGCCTCCTACAATGAGCAGTTCTTC
clone_size: .; j_call: TRBJ1-1; v_call: TRBV7-2; d_call: .; cdr3_aa: CASSPQGGRAEAFF; cdr3_nt: TGTGCCAGCAGCCCACAGGGAGGAAGGGCTGAAGCTTTCTTT
clone_size: .; j_call: TRBJ1-1; v_call: TRBV20-1; d_call: .; cdr3_aa: CSARLELNTEAFF; cdr3_nt: TGCAGTGCTAGACTGGAATTGAACACTGAAGCTTTCTTT
clone_size: .; j_call: TRBJ2-3; v_call: TRBV20-1; d_call: .; cdr3_aa: CSAKAAASTDTQYF; cdr3_nt: TGCAGTGCGAAAGCGGCCGCTAGCACAGATACGCAGTATTTT
clone_size: many; j_call: TRBJ2-7; v_call: TRBV11-2; d_call: .; cdr3_aa: CASSSGGEGEQYF; cdr3_nt: TGTGCCAGCAGCTCTGGGGGCGAGGGGGAGCAGTACTTC
clone_size: few; j_call: TRBJ2-7; v_call: TRBV20-1; d_call: .; cdr3_aa: CSARASGTGAYEQYF; cdr3_nt: TGCAGTGCTAGAGCCTCCGGGACTGGGGCCTACGAGCAGTACTTC
clone_size: .; j_call: TRBJ2-5; v_call: TRBV7-9; d_call: .; cdr3_aa: CASSLVGLGTQYF; cdr3_nt: TGTGCCAGCAGCTTAGTAGGGCTTGGGACCCAGTACTTC
clone_size: many; j_call: TRBJ2-3; v_call: TRBV20-1; d_call: TRBD2; cdr3_aa: CSARELAGATDTQYF; cdr3_nt: TGCAGTGCTAGAGAACTAGCGGGAGCAACAGATACGCAGTATTTT
clone_size: .; j_call: TRBJ2-7; v_call: TRBV4-3; d_call: .; cdr3_aa: CASSQDEGNPYEQYF; cdr3_nt: TGCGCCAGCAGCCAAGATGAGGGGAATCCATACGAGCAGTACTTC
clone_size: .; j_call: TRBJ1-2; v_call: TRBV12-3/TRBV12-4; d_call: .; cdr3_aa: CASRPAGKYGYTF; cdr3_nt: TGTGCCAGCAGGCCGGCAGGGAAGTATGGCTACACCTTC
clone_size: .; j_call: TRBJ2-1; v_call: TRBV4-3; d_call: .; cdr3_aa: CASSQAGSHNEQFF; cdr3_nt: TGCGCCAGCAGCCAAGCTGGCAGCCACAATGAGCAGTTCTTC
clone_size: few; j_call: TRBJ2-2; v_call: TRBV7-7; d_call: .; cdr3_aa: CASSLESVPANTGELFF; cdr3_nt: TGTGCTAGCAGCTTAGAGTCCGTGCCCGCGAACACCGGGGAGCTGTTTTTT
clone_size: .; j_call: TRBJ1-2; v_call: TRBV29-1; d_call: .; cdr3_aa: CSVEDRGSYGYTF; cdr3_nt: TGCAGCGTTGAAGACAGGGGAAGCTATGGCTACACCTTC
clone_size: many; j_call: TRBJ1-4; v_call: TRBV6-1; d_call: TRBD1; cdr3_aa: CASSTGGVEKLFF; cdr3_nt: TGTGCCAGCAGCACAGGGGGTGTTGAAAAACTGTTTTTT
clone_size: many; j_call: TRBJ2-7; v_call: TRBV12-3/TRBV12-4; d_call: .; cdr3_aa: CASSGGSAYEQYF; cdr3_nt: TGTGCCAGCAGCGGGGGAAGTGCCTACGAGCAGTACTTC
clone_size: .; j_call: TRBJ1-2; v_call: TRBV24-1; d_call: .; cdr3_aa: CATSGGDGYTF; cdr3_nt: TGTGCCACCAGTGGGGGGGATGGCTACACCTTC